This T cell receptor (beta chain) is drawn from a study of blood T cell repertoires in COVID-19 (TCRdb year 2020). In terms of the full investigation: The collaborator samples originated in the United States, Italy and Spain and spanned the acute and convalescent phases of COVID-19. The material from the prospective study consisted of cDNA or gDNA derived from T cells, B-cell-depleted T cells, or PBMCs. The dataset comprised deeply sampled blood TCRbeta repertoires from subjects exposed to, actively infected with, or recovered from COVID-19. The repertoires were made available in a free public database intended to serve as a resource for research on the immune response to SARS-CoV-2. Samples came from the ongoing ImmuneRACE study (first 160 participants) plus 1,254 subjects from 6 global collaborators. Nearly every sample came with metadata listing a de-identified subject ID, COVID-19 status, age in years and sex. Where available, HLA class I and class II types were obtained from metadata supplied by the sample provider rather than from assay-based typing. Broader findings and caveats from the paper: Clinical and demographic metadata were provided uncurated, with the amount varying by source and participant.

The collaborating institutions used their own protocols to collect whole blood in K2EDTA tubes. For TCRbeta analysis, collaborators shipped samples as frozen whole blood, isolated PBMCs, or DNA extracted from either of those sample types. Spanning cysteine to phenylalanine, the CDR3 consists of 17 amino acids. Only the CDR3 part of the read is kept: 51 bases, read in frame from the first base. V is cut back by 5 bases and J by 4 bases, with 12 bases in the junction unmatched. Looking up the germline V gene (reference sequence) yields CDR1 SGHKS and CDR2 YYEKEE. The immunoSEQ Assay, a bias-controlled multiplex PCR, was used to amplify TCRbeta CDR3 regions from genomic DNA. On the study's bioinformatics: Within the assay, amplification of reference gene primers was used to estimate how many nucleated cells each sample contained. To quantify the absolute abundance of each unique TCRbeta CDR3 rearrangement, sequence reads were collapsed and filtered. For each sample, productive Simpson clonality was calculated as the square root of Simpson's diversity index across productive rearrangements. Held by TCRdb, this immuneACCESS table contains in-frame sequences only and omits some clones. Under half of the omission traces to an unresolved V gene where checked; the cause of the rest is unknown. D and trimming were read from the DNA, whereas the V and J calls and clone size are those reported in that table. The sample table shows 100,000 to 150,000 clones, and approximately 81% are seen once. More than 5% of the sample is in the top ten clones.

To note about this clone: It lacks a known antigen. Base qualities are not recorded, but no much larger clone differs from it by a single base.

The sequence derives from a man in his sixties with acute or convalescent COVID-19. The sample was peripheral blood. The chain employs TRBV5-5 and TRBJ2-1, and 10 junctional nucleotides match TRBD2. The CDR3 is CASRFTLAGGQYNEQFF. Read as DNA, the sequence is TGTGCCAGCAGGTTTACTTTAGCGGGGGGCCAATACAATGAGCAGTTCTTC.